This T cell receptor (beta chain) was obtained from a study of cytotoxic CD8 clonotypes in ibrutinib-treated CLL. Libraries were prepared by immunoSEQ multiplex PCR; TCRdb keeps only in-frame clonotypes and omits some of them. There are 300,000 to 400,000 clones in the sample; roughly 71% occur only once, and 6% to 6.5% lies in the top ten. CDR1 and CDR2 from the germline V gene are MGHDK and SYGVNS. V lost 4 bases, J lost 4 bases, and 7 bases lay in between. The CDR3 runs 13 residues. The sequence was collected from a human donor with chronic lymphocytic leukemia. The chain recombines TRBV25-1 with TRBJ2-2; D gene uncertain. Sequencing was performed on PBMCs, taken after 36 months of ibrutinib treatment. CDR3 sequence: CASSVGGTGELFF. The CDR3 nucleotides read TGTGCCAGCAGTGTAGGCGGCACCGGGGAGCTGTTTTTT.